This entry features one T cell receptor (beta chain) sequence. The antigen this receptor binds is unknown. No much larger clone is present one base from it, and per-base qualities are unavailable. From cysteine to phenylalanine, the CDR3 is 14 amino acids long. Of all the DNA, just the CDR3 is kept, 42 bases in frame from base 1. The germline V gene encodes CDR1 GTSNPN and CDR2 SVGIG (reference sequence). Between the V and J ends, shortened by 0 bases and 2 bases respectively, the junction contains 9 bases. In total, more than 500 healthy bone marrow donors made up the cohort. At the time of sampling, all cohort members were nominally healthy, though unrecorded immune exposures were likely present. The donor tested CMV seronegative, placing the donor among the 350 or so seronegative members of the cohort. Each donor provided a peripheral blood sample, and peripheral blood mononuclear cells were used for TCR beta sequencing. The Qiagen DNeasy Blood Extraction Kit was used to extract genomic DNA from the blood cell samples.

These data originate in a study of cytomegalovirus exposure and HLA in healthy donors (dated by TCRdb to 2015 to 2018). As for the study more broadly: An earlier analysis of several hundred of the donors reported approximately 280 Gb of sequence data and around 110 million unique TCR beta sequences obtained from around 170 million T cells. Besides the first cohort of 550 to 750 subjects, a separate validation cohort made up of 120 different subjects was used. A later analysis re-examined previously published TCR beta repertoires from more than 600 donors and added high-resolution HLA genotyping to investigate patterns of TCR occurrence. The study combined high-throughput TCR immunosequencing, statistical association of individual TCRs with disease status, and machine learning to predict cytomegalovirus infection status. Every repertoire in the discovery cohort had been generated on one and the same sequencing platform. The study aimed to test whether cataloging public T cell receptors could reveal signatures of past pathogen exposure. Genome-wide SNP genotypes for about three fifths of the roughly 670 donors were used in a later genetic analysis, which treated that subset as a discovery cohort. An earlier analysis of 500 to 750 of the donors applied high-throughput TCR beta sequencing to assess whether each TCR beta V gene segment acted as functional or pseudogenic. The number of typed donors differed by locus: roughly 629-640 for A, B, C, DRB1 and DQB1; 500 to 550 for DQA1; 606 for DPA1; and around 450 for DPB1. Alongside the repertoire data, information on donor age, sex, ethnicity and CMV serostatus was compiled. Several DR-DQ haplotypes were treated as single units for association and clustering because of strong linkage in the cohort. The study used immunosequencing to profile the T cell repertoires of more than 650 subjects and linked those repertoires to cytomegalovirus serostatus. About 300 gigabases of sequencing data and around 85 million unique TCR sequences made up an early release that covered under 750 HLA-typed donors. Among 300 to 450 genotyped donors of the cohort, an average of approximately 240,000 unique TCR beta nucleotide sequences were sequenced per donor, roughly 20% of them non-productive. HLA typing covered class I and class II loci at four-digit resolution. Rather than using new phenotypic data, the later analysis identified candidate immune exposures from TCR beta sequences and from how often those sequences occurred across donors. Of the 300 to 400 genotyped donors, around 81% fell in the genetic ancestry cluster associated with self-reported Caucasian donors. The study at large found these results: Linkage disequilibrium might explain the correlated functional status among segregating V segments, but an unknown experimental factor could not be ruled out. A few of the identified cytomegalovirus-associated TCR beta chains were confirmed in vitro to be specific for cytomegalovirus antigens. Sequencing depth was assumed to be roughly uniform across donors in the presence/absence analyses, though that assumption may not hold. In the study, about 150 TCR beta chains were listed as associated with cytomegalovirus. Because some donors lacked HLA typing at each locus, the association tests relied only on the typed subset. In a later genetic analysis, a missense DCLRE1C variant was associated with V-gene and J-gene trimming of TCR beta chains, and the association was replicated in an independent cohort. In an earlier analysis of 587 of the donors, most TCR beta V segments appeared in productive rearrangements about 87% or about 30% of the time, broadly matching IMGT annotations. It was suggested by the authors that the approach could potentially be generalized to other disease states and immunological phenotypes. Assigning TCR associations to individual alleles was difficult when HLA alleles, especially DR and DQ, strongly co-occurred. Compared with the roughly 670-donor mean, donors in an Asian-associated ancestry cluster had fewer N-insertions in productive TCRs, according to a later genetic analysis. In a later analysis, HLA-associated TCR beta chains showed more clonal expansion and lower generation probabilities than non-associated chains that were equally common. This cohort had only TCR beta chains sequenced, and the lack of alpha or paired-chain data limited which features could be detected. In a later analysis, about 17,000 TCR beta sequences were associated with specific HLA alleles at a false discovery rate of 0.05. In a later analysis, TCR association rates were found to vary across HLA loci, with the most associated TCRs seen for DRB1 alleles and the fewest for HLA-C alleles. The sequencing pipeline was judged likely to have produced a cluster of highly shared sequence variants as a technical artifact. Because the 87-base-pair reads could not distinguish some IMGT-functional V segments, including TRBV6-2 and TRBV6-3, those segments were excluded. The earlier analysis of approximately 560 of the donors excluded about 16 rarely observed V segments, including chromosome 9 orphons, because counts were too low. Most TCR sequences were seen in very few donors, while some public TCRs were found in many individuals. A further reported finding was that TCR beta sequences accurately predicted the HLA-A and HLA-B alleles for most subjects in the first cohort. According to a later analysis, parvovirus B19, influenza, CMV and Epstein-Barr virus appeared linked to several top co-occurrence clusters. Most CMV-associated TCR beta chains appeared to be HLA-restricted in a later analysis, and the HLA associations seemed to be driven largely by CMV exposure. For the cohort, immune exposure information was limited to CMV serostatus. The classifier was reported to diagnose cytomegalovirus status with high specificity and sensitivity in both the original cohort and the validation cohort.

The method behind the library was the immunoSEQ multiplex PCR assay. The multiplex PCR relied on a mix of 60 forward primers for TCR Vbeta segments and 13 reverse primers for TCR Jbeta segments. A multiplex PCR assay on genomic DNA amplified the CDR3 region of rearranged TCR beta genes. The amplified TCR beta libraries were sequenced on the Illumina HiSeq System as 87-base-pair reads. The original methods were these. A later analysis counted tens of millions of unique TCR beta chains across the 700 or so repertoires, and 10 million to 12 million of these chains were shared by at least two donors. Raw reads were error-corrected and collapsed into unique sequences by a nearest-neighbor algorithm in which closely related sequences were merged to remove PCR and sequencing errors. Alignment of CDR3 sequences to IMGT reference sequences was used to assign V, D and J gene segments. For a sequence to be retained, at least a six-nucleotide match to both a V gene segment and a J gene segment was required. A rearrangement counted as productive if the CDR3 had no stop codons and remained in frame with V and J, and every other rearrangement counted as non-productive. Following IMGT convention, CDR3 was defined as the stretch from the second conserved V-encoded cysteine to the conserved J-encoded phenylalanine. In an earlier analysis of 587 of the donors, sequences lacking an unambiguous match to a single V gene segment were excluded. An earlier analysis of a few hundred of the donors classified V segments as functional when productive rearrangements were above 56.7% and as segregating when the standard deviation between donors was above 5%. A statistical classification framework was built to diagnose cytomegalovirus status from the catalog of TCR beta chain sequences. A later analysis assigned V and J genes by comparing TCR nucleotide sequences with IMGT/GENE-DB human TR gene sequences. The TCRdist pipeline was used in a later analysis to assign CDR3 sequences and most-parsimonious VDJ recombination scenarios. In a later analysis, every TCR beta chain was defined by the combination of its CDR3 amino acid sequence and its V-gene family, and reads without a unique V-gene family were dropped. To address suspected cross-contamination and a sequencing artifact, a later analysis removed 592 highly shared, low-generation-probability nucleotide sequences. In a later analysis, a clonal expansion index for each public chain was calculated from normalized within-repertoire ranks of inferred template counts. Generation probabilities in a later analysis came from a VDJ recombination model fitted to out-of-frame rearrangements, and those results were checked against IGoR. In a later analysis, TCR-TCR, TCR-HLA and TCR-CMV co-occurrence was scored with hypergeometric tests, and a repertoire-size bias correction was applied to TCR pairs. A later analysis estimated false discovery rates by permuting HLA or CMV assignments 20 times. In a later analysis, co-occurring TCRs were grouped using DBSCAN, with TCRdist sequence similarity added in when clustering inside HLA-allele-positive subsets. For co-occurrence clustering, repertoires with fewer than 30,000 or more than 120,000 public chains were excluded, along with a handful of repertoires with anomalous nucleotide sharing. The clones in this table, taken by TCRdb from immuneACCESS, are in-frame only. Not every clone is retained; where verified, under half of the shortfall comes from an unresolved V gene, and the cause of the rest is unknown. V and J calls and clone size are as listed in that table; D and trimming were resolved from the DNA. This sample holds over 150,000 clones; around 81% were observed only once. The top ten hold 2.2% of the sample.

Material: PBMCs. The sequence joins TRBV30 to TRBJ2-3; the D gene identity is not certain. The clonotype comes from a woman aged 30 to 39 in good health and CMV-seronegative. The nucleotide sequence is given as TGTGCCTGGAGTGTAAGAGAATACACAGATACGCAGTATTTT. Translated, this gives CAWSVREYTDTQYF.